One T cell receptor (beta chain) is described in this entry. V lost 5 bases and J 2 bases, leaving 10 bases between the germline ends. CDR1 is SEHNR and CDR2 is FQNEAQ in the germline V gene (reference sequence). CDR3 length: 13 amino acids. The PCR made use of 60 Vbeta and 13 Jbeta primers. Generated by immunoSEQ multiplex PCR, the TCRdb table keeps only in-frame clones and is missing some. The sample gives some 120,000 clones, 80% to 90% of which show up once; roughly 0.99% is in the top ten. The sample comes from a study of cytomegalovirus exposure and HLA in healthy donors. The V and J genes are TRBV7-9 and TRBJ2-7, with D unresolved. The clonotype comes from a woman in her 30s in good health and CMV-seronegative. The sequenced sample consisted of PBMCs. The CDR3 DNA follows: TGTGCCAGCAGCCCAGGTGGCGCCTACGAGCAGTACTTC. Translating it yields CASSPGGAYEQYF.